The 5 T cell receptor beta chains below all came from one sample that was sequenced in a study of cytomegalovirus exposure and HLA in healthy donors. 13 Jbeta primers and 60 Vbeta primers were used for the PCR. The table came from immunoSEQ multiplex PCR; TCRdb's copy has only in-frame clones and leaves some out. The repertoire consists of 110,000 to 150,000 clones, with roughly 70% occurring once and the leading ten covering 4.3%. Material: PBMCs. These TCRs come from a man in his late teens or twenties in good health and CMV-seropositive.

The chain recombines TRBV6-6 with TRBJ1-1, with 7 bases fitting TRBD1. Germline values: CDR1 MNHNY, CDR2 SVGAGI (reference sequence). V trimming: 6 bases; J trimming: 0 bases; junction bases outside the gene matches: 7. The CDR3 length is 15 residues. The DNA for the CDR3 is TGTGCCAGCAGACCTCTTGACAGGGTGAACACTGAAGCTTTCTTT. It specifies CASRPLDRVNTEAFF.

This chain links TRBV7-8 with TRBJ2-7, with TRBD2 as a possible D gene (6 bases). Germline CDR1 and CDR2: SGHVS and FQNEAQ. This CDR3 is 15 amino acids long. V dropped 1 base and J dropped 3 bases, with 13 bases sitting between them. The CDR3 region has the DNA TGTGCCAGCAGCTTAGGGGGATTAGCGGTCTACGAGCAGTACTTC. It codes for CASSLGGLAVYEQYF.

The chain has TRBV19 and TRBJ2-7; tentative D call: TRBD2 (5 bases). The CDR3 spans 15 residues. Germline V gene lookup returns CDR1 LNHDA and CDR2 SQIVND (reference sequence). Trimming pared 2 bases from V and 1 base from J, leaving 12 bases between. For the CDR3, the DNA is TGTGCCAGTAGTATACGGGATGTGGGGTCCTACGAGCAGTACTTC. This gives the protein CASSIRDVGSYEQYF. Full variable domain (outside the CDR3, taken from reference TRBV19 and TRBJ2-7): DGGITQSPKYLFRKEGQNVTLSCEQNLNHDAMYWYRQDPGQGLRLIYYSQIVNDFQKGDIAEGYSVSREKKESFPLTVTSAQKNPTAFYLCASSIRDVGSYEQYFGPGTRLTVT.

V usage is TRBV27 and J usage is TRBJ1-2; D is possibly TRBD1 (5 bases). Germline loops: CDR1 MNHEY, CDR2 SMNVEV (reference sequence). Trimming pared 1 base from V and 2 bases from J, leaving 14 bases between. The CDR3 runs 16 residues. CDR3 amino acids: CASSLWGGTINYGYTF. DNA of the CDR3: TGTGCCAGCAGTTTATGGGGGGGTACGATAAACTATGGCTACACCTTC.

This clone was recorded once. The chain employs TRBV15 and TRBJ1-1; 9 positions agree with TRBD1. The germline CDR1 and CDR2 sequences are LNHNV and YYDKDF (reference sequence). Trimming cost V 1 base and J 1 base; bases outside gene matches: 4. The CDR3 contains 16 residues. The CDR3 reads CATSRVVGQGNTEAFF. The CDR3 nucleotides read TGTGCCACCAGCAGAGTCGTGGGACAGGGGAACACTGAAGCTTTCTTT. Full variable domain (outside the CDR3, taken from reference TRBV15 and TRBJ1-1): DAMVIQNPRYQVTQFGKPVTLSCSQTLNHNVMYWYQQKSSQAPKLLFHYYDKDFNNEADTPDNFQSRRPNTSFCFLDIRSPGLGDTAMYLCATSRVVGQGNTEAFFGQGTRLTVV.